This T cell receptor (beta chain) is drawn from a study of blood T cell repertoires in COVID-19. Study as a whole: Samples taken during acute and convalescent COVID-19 were collected in the United States, Italy and Spain.

Recruitment covered about 26 US areas and drew participants whose ages spanned about 18 to 90 years. Membership in each cohort depended on participant-reported clinical history. Per the original methods: Reference gene primer amplification gave estimated nucleated cell counts. Here immunoSEQ multiplex PCR was the method, and the copy in TCRdb shows in-frame clones only, minus some. Clonal size and the V and J genes are those of that table, whereas D and trimming came from the DNA. The data hold 350,000 to 450,000 clones, with about 88% observed a single time. This CDR3 contains 18 residues. Per germline, CDR1 LGHNA and CDR2 YSLEER. The V gene end was trimmed by 0 bases and the J gene end by 7 bases; junction bases not matched to a gene: 12.

This sequence was found in a woman aged 18-29 years who had been exposed to COVID-19. The chain carries TRBV4-3 and TRBJ2-2, with 9 bases that match TRBD2. Sample: PBMCs or T cells enriched from blood (not recorded which). The CDR3 here is CASSQDQVAGGPIGELFF. The CDR3 DNA follows: TGCGCCAGCAGCCAAGATCAGGTTGCGGGGGGGCCGATCGGGGAGCTGTTTTTT.